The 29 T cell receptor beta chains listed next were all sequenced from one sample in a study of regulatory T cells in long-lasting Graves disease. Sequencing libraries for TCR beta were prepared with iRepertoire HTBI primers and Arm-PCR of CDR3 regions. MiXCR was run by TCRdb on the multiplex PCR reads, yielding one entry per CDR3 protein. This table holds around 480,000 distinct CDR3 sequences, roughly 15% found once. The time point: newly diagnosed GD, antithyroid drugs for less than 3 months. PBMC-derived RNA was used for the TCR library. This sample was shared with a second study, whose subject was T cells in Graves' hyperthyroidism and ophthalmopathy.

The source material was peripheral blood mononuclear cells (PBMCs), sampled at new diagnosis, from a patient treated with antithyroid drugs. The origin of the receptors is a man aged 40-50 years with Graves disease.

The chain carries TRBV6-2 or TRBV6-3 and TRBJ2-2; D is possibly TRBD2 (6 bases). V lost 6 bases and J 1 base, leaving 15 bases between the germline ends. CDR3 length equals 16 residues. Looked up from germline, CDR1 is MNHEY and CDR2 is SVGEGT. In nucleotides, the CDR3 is TGTGCCAGCAGGCGGTCCGGGACTGTGAACACCGGGGAGCTGTTTTTT. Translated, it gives CASRRSGTVNTGELFF.

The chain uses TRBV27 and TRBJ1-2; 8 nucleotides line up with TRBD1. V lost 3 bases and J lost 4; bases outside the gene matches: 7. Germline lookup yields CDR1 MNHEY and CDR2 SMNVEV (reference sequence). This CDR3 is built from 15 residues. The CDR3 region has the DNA TGTGCCAGCAGTTTTAGGACAGGGCCCTTCTATGGCTACACCTTC. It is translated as CASSFRTGPFYGYTF.

As DNA, the CDR3 is TGTGCCAGCAGCTTGGACGGTAGGGGGACCACAGATACGCAGTATTTT. Translated, it gives CASSLDGRGTTDTQYF. This chain uses TRBV5-5 with TRBJ2-3, with D possibly matching TRBD1 (6 bases). CDR3 length: 16 amino acids. V shed 0 bases and J shed 2 bases, with 13 bases lying between them. Germline lookup yields CDR1 SGHKS and CDR2 YYEKEE (reference sequence).

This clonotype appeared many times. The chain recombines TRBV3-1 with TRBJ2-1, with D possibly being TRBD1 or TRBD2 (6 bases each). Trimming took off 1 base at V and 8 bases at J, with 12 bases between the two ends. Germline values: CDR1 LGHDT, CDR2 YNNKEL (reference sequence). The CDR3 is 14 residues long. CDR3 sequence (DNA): TGTGCCAGCAGCCAAGGGCCAAGGGGGGATGAGCAGTTCTTC. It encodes CASSQGPRGDEQFF.

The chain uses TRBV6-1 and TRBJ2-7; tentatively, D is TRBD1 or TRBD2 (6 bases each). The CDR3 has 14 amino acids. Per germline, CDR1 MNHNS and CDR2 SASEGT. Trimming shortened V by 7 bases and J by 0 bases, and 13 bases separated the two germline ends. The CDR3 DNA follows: TGTGCCAGCAACCTAGGGGGGAACTCCTACGAGCAGTACTTC. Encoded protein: CASNLGGNSYEQYF.

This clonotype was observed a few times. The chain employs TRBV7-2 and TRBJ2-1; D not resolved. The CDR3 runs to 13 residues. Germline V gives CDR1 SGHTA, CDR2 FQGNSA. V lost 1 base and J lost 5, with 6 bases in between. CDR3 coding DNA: TGTGCCAGCAGCTTAGGTTATAACAATGAGCAGTTCTTC. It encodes CASSLGYNNEQFF.

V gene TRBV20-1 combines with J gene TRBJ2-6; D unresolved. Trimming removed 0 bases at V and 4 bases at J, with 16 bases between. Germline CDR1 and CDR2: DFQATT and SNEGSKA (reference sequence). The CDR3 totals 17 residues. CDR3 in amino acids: CSARDSRSSLGANVLTF. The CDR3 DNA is TGCAGTGCTAGAGACAGCCGCTCGAGTTTAGGGGCCAACGTCCTGACTTTC.

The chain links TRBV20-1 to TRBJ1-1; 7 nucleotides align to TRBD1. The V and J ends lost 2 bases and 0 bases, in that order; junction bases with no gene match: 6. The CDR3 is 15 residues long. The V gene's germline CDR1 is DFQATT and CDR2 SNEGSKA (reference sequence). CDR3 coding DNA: TGCAGTGCTAGAAGGGCAGGGGGGGTGAACACTGAAGCTTTCTTT. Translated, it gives CSARRAGGVNTEAFF.

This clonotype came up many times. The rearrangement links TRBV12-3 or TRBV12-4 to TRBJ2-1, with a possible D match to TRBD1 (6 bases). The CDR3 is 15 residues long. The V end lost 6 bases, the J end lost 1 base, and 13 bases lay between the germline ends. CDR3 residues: CASRSQGISYNEQFF. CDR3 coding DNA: TGTGCCAGCAGATCACAGGGAATTTCCTACAATGAGCAGTTCTTC.

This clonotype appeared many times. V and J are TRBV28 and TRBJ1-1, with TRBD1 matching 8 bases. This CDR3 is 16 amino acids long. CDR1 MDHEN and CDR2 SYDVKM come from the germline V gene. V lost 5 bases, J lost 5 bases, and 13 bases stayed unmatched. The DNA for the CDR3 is TGTGCCAGCAGTGGGGCAGGGGGCGCGGGGAGTACTGAAGCTTTCTTT. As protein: CASSGAGGAGSTEAFF.

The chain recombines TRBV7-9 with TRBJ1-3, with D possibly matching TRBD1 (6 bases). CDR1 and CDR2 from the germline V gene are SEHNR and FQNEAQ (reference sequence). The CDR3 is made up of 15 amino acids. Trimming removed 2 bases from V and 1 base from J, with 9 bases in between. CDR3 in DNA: TGTGCCAGCAGCTTACTACAGGGTTCTGGAAACACCATATATTTT. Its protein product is CASSLLQGSGNTIYF.

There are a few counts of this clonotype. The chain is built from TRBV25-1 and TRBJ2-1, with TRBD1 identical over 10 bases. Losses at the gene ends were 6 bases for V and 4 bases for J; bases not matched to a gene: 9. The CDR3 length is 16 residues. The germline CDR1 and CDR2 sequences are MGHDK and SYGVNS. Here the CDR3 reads CASSMTGTGVYNEQFF. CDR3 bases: TGTGCCAGCAGCATGACCGGGACAGGGGTTTACAATGAGCAGTTCTTC.

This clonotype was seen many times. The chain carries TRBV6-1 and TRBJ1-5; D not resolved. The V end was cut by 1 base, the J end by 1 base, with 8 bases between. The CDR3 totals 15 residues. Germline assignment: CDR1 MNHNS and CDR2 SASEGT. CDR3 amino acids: CASSEGKGSNQPQHF. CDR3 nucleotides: TGTGCCAGCAGTGAAGGGAAAGGCAGCAATCAGCCCCAGCATTTT.

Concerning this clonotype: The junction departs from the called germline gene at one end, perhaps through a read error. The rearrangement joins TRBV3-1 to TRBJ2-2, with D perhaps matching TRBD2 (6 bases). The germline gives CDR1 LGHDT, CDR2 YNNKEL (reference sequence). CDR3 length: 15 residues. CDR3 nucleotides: TGTGCCAGCAGCCAAGCGGGAGTGAACACCAGGGAGCTGTTTTTT. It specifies CASSQAGVNTRELFF.

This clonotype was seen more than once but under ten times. The CDR3 sequence: CATSRQLGIYEQYF. DNA of the CDR3: TGTGCCACCAGCCGCCAACTGGGAATTTACGAGCAGTACTTC. The V gene is TRBV15, the J gene TRBJ2-7; D is ambiguous. Per the germline V gene, CDR1 is LNHNV and CDR2 is YYDKDF (reference sequence). V was clipped by 5 bases and J by 4 bases, with 15 bases between them. CDR3 length: 14 residues.

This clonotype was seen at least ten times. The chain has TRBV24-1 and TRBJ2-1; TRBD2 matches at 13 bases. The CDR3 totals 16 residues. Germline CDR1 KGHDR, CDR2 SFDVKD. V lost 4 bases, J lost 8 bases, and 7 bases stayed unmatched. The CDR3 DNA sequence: TGTGCCACCAGTGAACGGACTAGCGGGAGAACATATGAGCAGTTCTTC. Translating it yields CATSERTSGRTYEQFF.

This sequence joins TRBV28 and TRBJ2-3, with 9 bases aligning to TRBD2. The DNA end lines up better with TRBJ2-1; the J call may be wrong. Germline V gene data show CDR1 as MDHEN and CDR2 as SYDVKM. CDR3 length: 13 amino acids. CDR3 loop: CASRPGTSFEQFF. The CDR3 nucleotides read TGTGCCAGCAGGCCCGGGACTAGCTTTGAGCAGTTCTTC.

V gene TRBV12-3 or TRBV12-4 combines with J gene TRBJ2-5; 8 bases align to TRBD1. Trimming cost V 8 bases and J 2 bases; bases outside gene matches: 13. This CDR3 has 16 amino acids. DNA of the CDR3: TGTGCCAGCGGTGTCCGGGACAGGCAAAAACAAGAGACCCAGTACTTC. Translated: CASGVRDRQKQETQYF.

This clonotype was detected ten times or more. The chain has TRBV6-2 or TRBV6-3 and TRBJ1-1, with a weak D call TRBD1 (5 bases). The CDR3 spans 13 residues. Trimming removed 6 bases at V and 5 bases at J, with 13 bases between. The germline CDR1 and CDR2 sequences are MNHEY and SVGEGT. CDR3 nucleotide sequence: TGTGCCAGCAGCCCCCTTGAGGGGACTGAAGCTTTCTTT. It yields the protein CASSPLEGTEAFF.

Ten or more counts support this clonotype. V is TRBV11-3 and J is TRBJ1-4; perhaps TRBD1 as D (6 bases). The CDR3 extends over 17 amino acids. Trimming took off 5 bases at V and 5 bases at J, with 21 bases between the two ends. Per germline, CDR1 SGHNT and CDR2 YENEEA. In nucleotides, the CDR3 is TGTGCCAGCAGCGCGACGCCGCCCGGGACATCGAATGAAAAACTGTTTTTT. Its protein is CASSATPPGTSNEKLFF. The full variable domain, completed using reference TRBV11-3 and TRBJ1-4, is EAGVVQSPRYKIIEKKQPVAFWCNPISGHNTLYWYLQNLGQGPELLIRYENEEAVDDSQLPKDRFSAERLKGVDSTLKIQPAELGDSAVYLCASSATPPGTSNEKLFFGSGTQLSVL.

The CDR3 is CASSSFPRQGNEQFF. In DNA form, the CDR3 reads TGTGCCAGCAGTTCTTTTCCAAGACAGGGTAATGAGCAGTTCTTC. This chain joins TRBV27 and TRBJ2-1; 7 bases align to TRBD1. There are 15 residues in the CDR3. Germline CDR1 MNHEY, CDR2 SMNVEV (reference sequence). Germline trimming cut 4 bases from V and 7 bases from J; bases unmatched to any gene: 10.

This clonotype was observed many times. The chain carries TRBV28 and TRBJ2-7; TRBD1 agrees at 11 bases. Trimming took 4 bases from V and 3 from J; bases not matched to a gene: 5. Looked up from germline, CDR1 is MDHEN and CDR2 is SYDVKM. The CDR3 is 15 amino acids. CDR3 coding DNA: TGTGCCAGCAGTTCTCCCGGGACAGGGGGCTACGAGCAGTACTTC. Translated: CASSSPGTGGYEQYF.

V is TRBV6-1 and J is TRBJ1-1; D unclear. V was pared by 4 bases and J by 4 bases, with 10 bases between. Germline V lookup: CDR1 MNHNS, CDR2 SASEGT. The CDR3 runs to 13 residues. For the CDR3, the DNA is TGTGCCAGCAGTGGTGTGGGGAGCACTGAAGCTTTCTTT. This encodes CASSGVGSTEAFF.

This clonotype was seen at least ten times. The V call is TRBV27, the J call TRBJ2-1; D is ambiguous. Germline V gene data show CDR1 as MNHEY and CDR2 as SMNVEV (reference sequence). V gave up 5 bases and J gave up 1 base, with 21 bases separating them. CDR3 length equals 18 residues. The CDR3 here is CASSPLAAVTSSYNEQFF. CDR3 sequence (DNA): TGTGCCAGCAGTCCTCTGGCCGCGGTAACGTCGTCCTACAATGAGCAGTTCTTC.

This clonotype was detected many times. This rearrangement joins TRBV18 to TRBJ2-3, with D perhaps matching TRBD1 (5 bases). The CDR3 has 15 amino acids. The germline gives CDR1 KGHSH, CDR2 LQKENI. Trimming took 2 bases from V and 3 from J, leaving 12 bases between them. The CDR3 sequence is CASSPGGRVTDTQYF. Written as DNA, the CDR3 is TGTGCCAGCTCACCAGGCGGCAGGGTAACAGATACGCAGTATTTT. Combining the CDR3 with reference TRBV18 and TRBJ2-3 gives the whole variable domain NAGVMQNPRHLVRRRGQEARLRCSPMKGHSHVYWYRQLPEEGLKFMVYLQKENIIDESGMPKERFSAEFPKEGPSILRIQQVVRGDSAAYFCASSPGGRVTDTQYFGPGTRLTVL.

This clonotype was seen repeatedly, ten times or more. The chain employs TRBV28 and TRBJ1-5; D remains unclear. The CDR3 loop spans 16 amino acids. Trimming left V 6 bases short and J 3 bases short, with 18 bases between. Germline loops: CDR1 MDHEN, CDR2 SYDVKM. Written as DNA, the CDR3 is TGTGCCAGCAGGAGCTCAAGAGGTTTCGTCAATCAGCCCCAGCATTTT. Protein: CASRSSRGFVNQPQHF.

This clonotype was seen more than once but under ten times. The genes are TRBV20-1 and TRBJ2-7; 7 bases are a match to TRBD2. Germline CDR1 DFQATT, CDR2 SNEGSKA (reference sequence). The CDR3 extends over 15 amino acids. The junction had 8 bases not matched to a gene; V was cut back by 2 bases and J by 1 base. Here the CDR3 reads CSARNPSGASYEQYF. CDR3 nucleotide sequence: TGCAGTGCTAGAAATCCCAGCGGGGCATCCTACGAGCAGTACTTC.

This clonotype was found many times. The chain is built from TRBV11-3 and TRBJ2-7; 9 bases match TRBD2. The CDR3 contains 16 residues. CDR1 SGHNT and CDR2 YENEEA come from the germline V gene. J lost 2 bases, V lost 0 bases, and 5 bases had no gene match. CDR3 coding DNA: TGTGCCAGCAGCTTAGATCTGACTAGCGGTACCTACGAGCAGTACTTC. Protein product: CASSLDLTSGTYEQYF.

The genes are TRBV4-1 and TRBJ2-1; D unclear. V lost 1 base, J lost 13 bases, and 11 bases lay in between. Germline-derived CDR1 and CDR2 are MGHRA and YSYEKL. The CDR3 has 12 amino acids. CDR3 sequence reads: CASSQVGISQFF. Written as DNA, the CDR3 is TGCGCCAGCAGCCAAGTCGGTATTAGCCAGTTCTTC.